This T cell receptor (beta chain) came from a study of OX40 agonist ivuxolimab in advanced cancers. As for the study more broadly: Ivuxolimab was a fully human IgG2 agonistic monoclonal antibody targeting the costimulatory receptor OX40 (CD134). The paper describes the monotherapy dose-escalation part (N of about 47 patients) of the phase I trial of ivuxolimab. Partial responses occurred in three dose-escalation patients: two with cutaneous melanoma and one with hepatocellular carcinoma. Intravenous ivuxolimab was administered to patients every 2 weeks at six dose levels: 0.01, 0.1, 0.3, 1.5, 3 and 10 mg/kg. Prior anti-PD-1, anti-PD-L1 or anti-CTLA-4 therapy was permitted, and about 40% of dose-escalation patients had received checkpoint inhibitors. In the dose-escalation cohort, 65% to 85% of patients were male, and the mean age was around 60 years with a range of roughly 20 to 79. The purpose of peripheral TCRbeta sequencing was to test whether ivuxolimab changed TCR sequence diversity and led to clonal T-cell expansion. Of the approximately 53 patients in dose escalation, around 20 had hepatocellular carcinoma, about 15 had melanoma, 9 had renal cell carcinoma and 9 had head and neck cancer.

Genomic DNA was extracted from sorted cells for sequencing of the TCRbeta CDR3 region. TCRbeta CDR3 regions were sequenced using the immunoSEQ Assay. TCRdb took this table from immuneACCESS and kept in-frame rearrangements with V and J called. Such tables lack part of the clones; where checked against another copy, unresolved V genes explain under half of the gap, and the rest is unexplained. This sample has around 66,000 clones in its table, and 80% to 90% of those were observed once. The top ten clones comprise roughly a tenth of the sample. Patients with a history of autoimmune disease or receiving systemic immunosuppression were excluded from the trial. Peripheral blood for TCR sequencing was collected from all dose cohorts at baseline, on cycle 4 day 1, and on cycle 7 day 1. Samples came from an open-label, multicenter, first-in-human phase I dose-escalation trial of ivuxolimab. Adults with locally advanced or metastatic melanoma, renal cell carcinoma, hepatocellular carcinoma or head and neck squamous cell carcinoma were enrolled in the trial. CD4+ and CD8+ T cells were sorted separately from peripheral blood before TCR sequencing.

Comment on this clone: Its specific antigen is unknown. No much larger clonotype is one base removed from it; base qualities were not supplied.

Findings and caveats that apply to the study as a whole: Low levels of normalized T-cell clonal expansion were also seen in some nonresponding patients. The antigen specificity of the peripheral T cells that underwent clonal expansion was not determined. In the 0.1-3.0 mg/kg groups, partial responders were among the patients with the lowest normalized peripheral clonal expansion, particularly in CD8+ T cells. Clonal expansion of both CD4+ and CD8+ blood T cells was observed from baseline to week 6 at doses 0.1 to 3.0 mg/kg. On average, CD8+ T cells showed more expanded clones than CD4+ T cells after ivuxolimab.

V is clipped by 7 bases and J by 4 bases, and the sequence between their germline boundaries is 20 bases long. Measured from the cysteine to the phenylalanine, the CDR3 is 15 residues long. This entry keeps only the CDR3 DNA: 45 bases, framed from base 1. CDR1 MNHNY and CDR2 SVGAGI were looked up in the germline V gene (reference sequence). This clonotype originated in an adult with an advanced solid tumor such as melanoma, head and neck, liver or kidney cancer. The rearranged segments are TRBV6-6 and TRBJ2-7; TRBD2 is a possible D gene, resting on 7 matching bases. Source: CD4+ or CD8+ T cells sorted from blood, taken in a trial of the OX40 agonist ivuxolimab. CDR3 sequence: CASTTGSRGGYEQYF. The DNA sequence is TGTGCCAGCACTACAGGATCAAGGGGGGGGTACGAGCAGTACTTC.